This T cell receptor (beta chain) was recorded in a study of shared clonotypes between healthy human individuals. Study-level results: Sequencing depth was expected to influence donor clonotype sharing. Non-shared clonotypes had lower generation probabilities than those shared by all four donors.

About this clone: Its antigen is as yet unknown.

Trimming stripped 5 bases from V and 4 bases from J, with 11 bases between. This CDR3 comprises 13 residues. Germline V CDR1 and CDR2: SNHLY, FYNNEI. Sequencing was performed with immunoSEQ multiplex PCR; in TCRdb, only in-frame clones are kept and a portion is missing. The sample contains some 1,100,000 clones, around 78% of which appear only once. Input material: memory CD4+ T cells from PBMCs. Indicated subset: CD45RA-negative fraction. This chain connects TRBV2 to TRBJ2-5; possible D gene TRBD1, 5 bases. This TCR came from a man younger than 30 in good health. Some clones in this sample may be carry-over from other donors' samples. The chain's CDR3 is CASSSADTETQYF. The CDR3 nucleotides are TGTGCCAGCAGTTCTGCGGACACAGAGACCCAGTACTTC. Together with reference TRBV2 and TRBJ2-5, the CDR3 gives the full variable domain: EPEVTQTPSHQVTQMGQEVILRCVPISNHLYFYWYRQILGQKVEFLVSFYNNEISEKSEIFDDQFSVERPDGSNFTLKIRSTKLEDSAMYFCASSSADTETQYFGPGTRLLVL.